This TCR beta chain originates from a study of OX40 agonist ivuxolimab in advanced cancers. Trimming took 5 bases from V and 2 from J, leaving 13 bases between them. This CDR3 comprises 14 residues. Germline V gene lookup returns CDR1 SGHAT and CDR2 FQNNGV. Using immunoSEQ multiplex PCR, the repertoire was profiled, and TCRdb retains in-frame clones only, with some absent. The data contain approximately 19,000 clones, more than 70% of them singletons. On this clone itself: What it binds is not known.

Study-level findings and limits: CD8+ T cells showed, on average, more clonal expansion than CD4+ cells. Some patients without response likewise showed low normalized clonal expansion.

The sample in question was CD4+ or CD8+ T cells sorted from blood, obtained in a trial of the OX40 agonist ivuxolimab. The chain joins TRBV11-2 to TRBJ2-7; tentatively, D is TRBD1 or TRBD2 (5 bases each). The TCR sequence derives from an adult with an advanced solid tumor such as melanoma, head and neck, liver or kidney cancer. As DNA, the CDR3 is TGTGCCAGCAGCCACCGGGACGACCCCTACGAGCAGTACTTC. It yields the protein CASSHRDDPYEQYF.